Sequencing of this T cell receptor (beta chain) was carried out in a study of HIV-infected patients and healthy controls. TCRdb reprocessed the 5' RACE reads via MiXCR and lists one record per CDR3 protein. There are tens of thousands of distinct CDR3 sequences in the sample; less than 20% occur only once, and about 1.5% lies in the top ten. V was pared by 0 bases and J by 9 bases, with 11 bases of the junction left unmatched. The CDR3 totals 16 residues. CDR1 is LGHDT, CDR2 YNNKEL, per germline (reference sequence). The TCR comes from a human donor in good health. The chain recombines TRBV3-1 with TRBJ2-1; 7 nucleotides agree with TRBD2. Sequencing was done on a sample of CD4+ T cells from blood. The CDR3 nucleotides are TGTGCCAGCAGCCAAGAGAGGCGGGAGCTAATTCGTGAGCAGTTCTTC. Translating it yields CASSQERRELIREQFF.